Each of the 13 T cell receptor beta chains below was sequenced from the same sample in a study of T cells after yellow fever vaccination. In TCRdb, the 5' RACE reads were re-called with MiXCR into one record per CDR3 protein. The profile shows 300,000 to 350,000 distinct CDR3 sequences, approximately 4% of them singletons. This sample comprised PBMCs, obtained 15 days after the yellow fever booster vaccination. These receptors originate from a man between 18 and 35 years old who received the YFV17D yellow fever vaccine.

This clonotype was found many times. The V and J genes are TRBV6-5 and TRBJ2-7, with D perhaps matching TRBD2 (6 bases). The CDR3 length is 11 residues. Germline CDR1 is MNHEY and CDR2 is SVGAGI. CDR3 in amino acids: CATRRGNEQYV. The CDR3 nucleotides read TGTGCTACCCGACGGGGGAACGAGCAGTACGTC.

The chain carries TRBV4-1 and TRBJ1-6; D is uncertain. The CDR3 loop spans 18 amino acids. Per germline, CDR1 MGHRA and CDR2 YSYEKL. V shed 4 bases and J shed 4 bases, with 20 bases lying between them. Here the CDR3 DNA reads TGCGCCAGCAGCCCGGGAAGACCTGTGCGGGATTATAATTCACCCCTCCACTTT. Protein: CASSPGRPVRDYNSPLHF.

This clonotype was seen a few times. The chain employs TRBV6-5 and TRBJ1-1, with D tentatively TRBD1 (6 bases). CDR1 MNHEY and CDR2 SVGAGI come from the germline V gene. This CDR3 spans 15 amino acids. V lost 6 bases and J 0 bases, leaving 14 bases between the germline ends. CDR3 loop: CASRLDRNLNTEAFF. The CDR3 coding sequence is TGTGCCAGCAGGCTGGACAGAAACCTGAACACTGAAGCTTTCTTT.

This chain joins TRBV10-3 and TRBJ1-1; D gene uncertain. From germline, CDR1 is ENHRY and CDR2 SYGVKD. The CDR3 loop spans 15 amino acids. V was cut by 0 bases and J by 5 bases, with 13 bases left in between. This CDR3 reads CAISESIAGGTEAFF. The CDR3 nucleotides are TGTGCCATCAGTGAGTCGATTGCGGGCGGTACTGAAGCTTTCTTT.

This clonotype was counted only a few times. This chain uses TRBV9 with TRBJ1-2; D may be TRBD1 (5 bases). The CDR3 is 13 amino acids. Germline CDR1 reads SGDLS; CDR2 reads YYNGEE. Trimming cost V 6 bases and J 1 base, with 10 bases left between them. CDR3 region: CASTEQVNYGYTF. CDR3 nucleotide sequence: TGTGCCAGCACCGAACAGGTTAACTATGGCTACACCTTC.

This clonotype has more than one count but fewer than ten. The CDR3 spells CASSRGAGENSPLHF. In nucleotides, the CDR3 is TGCGCCAGCAGCCGAGGCGCAGGGGAAAATTCACCCCTCCACTTT. V is TRBV5-1 and J is TRBJ1-6; perhaps TRBD1 as D (6 bases). This CDR3 comprises 15 residues. Germline CDR1 reads SGHRS; CDR2 reads YFSETQ. V was pared by 4 bases and J by 7 bases, with 15 bases between.

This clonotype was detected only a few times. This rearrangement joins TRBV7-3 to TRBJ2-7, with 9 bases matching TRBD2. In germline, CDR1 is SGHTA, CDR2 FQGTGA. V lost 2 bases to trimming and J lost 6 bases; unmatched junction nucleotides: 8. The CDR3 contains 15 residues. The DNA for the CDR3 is TGTGCCAGCAGCTTATCTGGCGGGGGGGCCTCCGAGCAGTACTTC. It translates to CASSLSGGGASEQYF.

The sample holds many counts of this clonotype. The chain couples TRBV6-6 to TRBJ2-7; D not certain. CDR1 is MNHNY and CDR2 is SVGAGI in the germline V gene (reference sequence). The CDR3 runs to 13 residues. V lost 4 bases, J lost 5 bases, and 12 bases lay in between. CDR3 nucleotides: TGTGCCAGCAGTTGGCGGACCCTTGACGAGCAGTACTTC. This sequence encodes CASSWRTLDEQYF.

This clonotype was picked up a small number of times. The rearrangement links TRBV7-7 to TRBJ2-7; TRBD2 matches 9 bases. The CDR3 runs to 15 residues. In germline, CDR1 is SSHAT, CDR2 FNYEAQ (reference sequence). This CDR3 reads CASSDKRGASYEQYV. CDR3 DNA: TGTGCTAGCAGCGATAAGCGGGGGGCCAGCTACGAGCAGTACGTC.

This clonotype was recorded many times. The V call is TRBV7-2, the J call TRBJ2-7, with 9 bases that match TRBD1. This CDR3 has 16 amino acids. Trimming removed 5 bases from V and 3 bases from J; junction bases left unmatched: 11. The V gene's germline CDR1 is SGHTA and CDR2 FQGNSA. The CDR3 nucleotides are TGTGCCAGCAGCCTGGAGGGGGGACAGGGAATCTACGAGCAGTACTTC. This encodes CASSLEGGQGIYEQYF. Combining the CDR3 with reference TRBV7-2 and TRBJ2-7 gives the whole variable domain GAGVSQSPSNKVTEKGKDVELRCDPISGHTALYWYRQSLGQGLEFLIYFQGNSAPDKSGLPSDRFSAERTGGSVSTLTIQRTQQEDSAVYLCASSLEGGQGIYEQYFGPGTRLTVT.

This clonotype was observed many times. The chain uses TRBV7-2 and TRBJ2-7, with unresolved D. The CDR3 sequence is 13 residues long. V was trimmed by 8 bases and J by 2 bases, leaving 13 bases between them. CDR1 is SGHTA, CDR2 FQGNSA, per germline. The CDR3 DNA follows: TGTGCCAGCGGGCGTCGTGGGGCCTACGAGCAGTACTTC. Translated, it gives CASGRRGAYEQYF.

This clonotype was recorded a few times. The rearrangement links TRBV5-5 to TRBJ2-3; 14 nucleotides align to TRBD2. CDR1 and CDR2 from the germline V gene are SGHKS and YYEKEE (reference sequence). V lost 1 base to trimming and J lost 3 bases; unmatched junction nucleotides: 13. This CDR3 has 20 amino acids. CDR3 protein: CASSLSPGLAGVARTDTQYF. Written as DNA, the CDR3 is TGTGCCAGCAGCTTGTCACCGGGACTAGCGGGGGTTGCCCGTACAGATACGCAGTATTTT.

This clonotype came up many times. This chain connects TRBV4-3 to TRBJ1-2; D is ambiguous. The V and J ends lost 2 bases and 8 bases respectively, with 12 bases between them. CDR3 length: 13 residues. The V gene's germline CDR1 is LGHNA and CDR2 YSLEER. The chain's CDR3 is CASSQSSRGGYTF. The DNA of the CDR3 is TGCGCCAGCAGCCAATCCTCGCGTGGCGGCTACACCTTC.